This T cell receptor beta chain is from a study of T cell responses to AZD1222 COVID-19 vaccine (dated by TCRdb to 2020 to 2022). With respect to the entire study: AZD1222 recipients whose second dose came at about 4 weeks and those whose second dose came at about 12 weeks were combined into one group, since spike-specific TCR depth and breadth did not differ between the two schedules. TCR sequencing covered 230 to 250 trial participants: about 210 given two doses of AZD1222 and 26 given two doses of MenACWY control vaccine. Trial participants were enrolled by age into 18-55, 56-69 and 70-plus year subgroups, with approximately 150, 28 and 58 TCR-sequenced participants respectively.

The V and J ends are trimmed by 2 bases and 4 bases, leaving 8 bases between them. Per the germline V gene, MGHRA is the CDR1 and YSYEKL is the CDR2. The CDR3 spans 14 residues, from the cysteine through the phenylalanine. The sequence is cut down to CDR3 DNA, 42 bases in frame from base 1. On the study overall, not on this receptor specifically: Reportedly, close to half of the unique spike-specific TCRs recognized epitopes lying outside the regions that are mutated in the B.1.351 and B.1.1.7 variants. Because no day 14 peak-response samples were available, repertoires were characterized only after the peak T cell response. Most participants were white British and females outnumbered males, and the authors suggested that clonal diversity may have been underestimated. The 56-69-year group was small, and its depth increase did not reach significance, likely because of low power. Conclusions about previously exposed vaccinees were limited because only six or seven AZD1222 recipients were SARS-CoV-2 seropositive at baseline. Vaccine-associated CD4 TCRs spanned the whole spike protein, with dominant responses in regions 160-218 and 743-854. After two AZD1222 doses, both the breadth and the depth of spike-specific TCRs were significantly higher than at day 0 and than in MenACWY recipients.

The CDR3 regions of human TCRbeta chains were subjected to immunosequencing. As for how the authors treated the data: Repertoire TCRs were checked for matches against a reference library of SARS-CoV-2-specific TCRs that had been generated using the MIRA antigen-specificity platform. Breadth was defined as the fraction of unique TCRs that were SARS-CoV-2-associated. Depth was defined as the fraction of total T cells that were SARS-CoV-2-associated. Using the MIRA data, each spike-specific TCR was mapped to the spike region that the TCR reacts to and placed in a CD4 or CD8 class. Log10-transformed breadth and depth values were compared by one-way ANOVA with Sidak's multiple comparisons tests. The immuneACCESS repertoire file appears here via TCRdb, limited to in-frame rearrangements. These files lack a portion of the clones; in checked studies, under half of the deficit traces to unresolved V genes, and the cause of the others is not known. Clone size and the V and J calls come from that table; the DNA yielded D and trimming. The sample contains more than 150,000 clones, approximately 92% of them found a single time. The ten largest clones represent about 10% of the sample.

Of note for this clone: It has no known antigen specificity. No qualities accompany the bases; no much larger clone lies one base away.

Read against the paper, the sample's time point label means: baseline before first vaccination. Samples from vaccinated people were obtained from the UK trials COV001 and COV002, which included a single-blind randomized controlled phase 2/3 trial of AZD1222 (ChAdOx1 nCoV-19) in healthy adults. For TCRbeta chain sequencing, PBMC samples were collected from trial participants at day 0 and at day 28 after the second dose. Material: peripheral blood, obtained on day 0 of AZD1222 vaccination. The sequence was obtained from an adult in good health. Rearrangement joined TRBV4-1 to TRBJ1-4; the D segment cannot be called with confidence. The CDR3 region has the sequence CASSQRLSNEKLFF. The DNA is as follows: TGCGCCAGCAGCCAACGACTTAGTAATGAAAAACTGTTTTTT.